The 5 T cell receptor beta chains reported below all come from one sample, sequenced in a study of blood T cell repertoires in COVID-19. Profiling relied on immunoSEQ multiplex PCR, and the TCRdb table lists in-frame clones only, not all of them. The table has 200,000 or so clones, 65% to 85% seen once; the top ten hold around 3%. Sequenced sample: peripheral blood. These receptors were taken from a woman aged 25-40 years who had recovered from COVID-19.

The chain employs TRBV19 and TRBJ1-5; TRBD1 might be the D (6 bases). Trimming took 5 bases from V and 3 from J, leaving 14 bases between them. Germline V gene lookup returns CDR1 LNHDA and CDR2 SQIVND (reference sequence). The length of the CDR3 is 15 residues. Here the CDR3 DNA reads TGTGCCAGTAGTCCACTGACAGGCCTCAATCAGCCCCAGCATTTT. Its translation: CASSPLTGLNQPQHF.

The rearrangement links TRBV15 to TRBJ2-7, with 9 bases lining up with TRBD1. The CDR3 loop spans 15 amino acids. Trimming removed 0 bases from V and 5 bases from J; junction bases left unmatched: 5. Germline CDR1 LNHNV, CDR2 YYDKDF (reference sequence). Here the CDR3 reads CATSRESTGGDEQYF. The CDR3 DNA reads TGTGCCACCAGCAGAGAGTCCACAGGGGGCGACGAGCAGTACTTC.

J is TRBJ1-2 and V is TRBV29-1; no firm D call. V gave up 1 base and J gave up 2 bases, with 8 bases separating them. The V gene's germline CDR1 is SQVTM and CDR2 ANQGSEA. The CDR3 totals 13 residues. CDR3 loop: CSVEVGTNYGYTF. CDR3 coding DNA: TGCAGCGTTGAAGTGGGCACAAACTATGGCTACACCTTC.

This chain connects TRBV11-3 to TRBJ2-1, with TRBD2 identical over 7 bases. From germline, CDR1 is SGHNT and CDR2 YENEEA. J lost 0 bases, V lost 5 bases, and 10 bases had no gene match. The length of the CDR3 is 17 residues. The chain's CDR3 is CASSRSSGLSSYNEQFF. The CDR3 nucleotides read TGTGCCAGCAGCCGATCTAGCGGCCTTAGCTCCTACAATGAGCAGTTCTTC.

This clone was observed a handful of times. V usage is TRBV3-1 (or the pseudogene TRBV3-2) and J usage is TRBJ1-1, with D possibly matching TRBD1 (6 bases). Germline assignment: CDR1 LGHDT and CDR2 YNNKEL (reference sequence). This CDR3 contains 15 residues. The germline V and J ends were trimmed by 4 bases and 4 bases, with 16 bases remaining between them. CDR3 nucleotides: TGTGCCAGCAGCCGACCCAGGGGCGGCGGCACTGAAGCTTTCTTT. Encoded protein: CASSRPRGGGTEAFF.